This T cell receptor beta chain was captured in a study of blood T cell repertoires in COVID-19. About the study: The analysed material was cDNA or gDNA that came from T cells, B-cell-depleted T cells, or PBMCs.

Recovered status in Cohort 3 required two negative PCRs, clearance, or symptom resolution. In the original workflow: Reference gene primers were amplified, and this amplification served to estimate nucleated cell counts. Libraries were prepared by immunoSEQ multiplex PCR; TCRdb keeps only in-frame clonotypes and omits some of them. V and J calls and clone size come straight from that table; D and trimming were deduced from the DNA. The profile shows 360,000 or so clones, around nine tenths of them singletons. CDR3 length: 13 residues. Trimming shortened V by 4 bases and J by 3 bases, and 10 bases separated the two germline ends. The germline V gene encodes CDR1 SGDLS and CDR2 YYNGEE.

This chain joins TRBV9 and TRBJ2-5; a weak D match, TRBD2 (6 bases). This TCR came from a woman aged 30 to 39 who had recovered from COVID-19. Material: PBMCs or T cells enriched from blood (not recorded which). Written as DNA, the CDR3 is TGTGCCAGCAGCCTCAGACTAGAAGAGACCCAGTACTTC. This codes for CASSLRLEETQYF.